These 27 T cell receptor beta chains came from one sample sequenced in a study of cytomegalovirus exposure and HLA in healthy donors. Assay: immunoSEQ multiplex PCR; the TCRdb copy retains only in-frame clones and omits some. The table has approximately 120,000 clones, around nine tenths seen once. The sequenced sample was PBMCs. These receptors all come from a young woman in good health and CMV-seronegative.

The V call is TRBV4-2, the J call TRBJ2-7; TRBD1 matches 9 bases. The CDR3 consists of 15 residues. CDR1 and CDR2 (germline): LGHNA, YNFKEQ. The ends lost 4 bases at V and 5 bases at J; junction bases unmatched: 9. The CDR3 DNA reads TGTGCCAGCAGCCTTGCGGACAGGGGCTCGGACGAGCAGTACTTC. Encoded protein: CASSLADRGSDEQYF.

The chain has TRBV6-6 and TRBJ2-5; D is unclear. The germline V gene encodes CDR1 MNHNY and CDR2 SVGAGI (reference sequence). Trimming cost V 3 bases and J 5 bases, with 7 bases left between them. The CDR3 sequence is 12 residues long. The DNA of the CDR3 is TGTGCCAGCAGTTATGTAGAGGAGACCCAGTACTTC. Protein product: CASSYVEETQYF.

The chain recombines TRBV2 with TRBJ1-5; perhaps TRBD1 as D (5 bases). Germline V lookup: CDR1 SNHLY, CDR2 FYNNEI. The V and J ends lost 6 bases and 3 bases respectively, with 9 bases between them. This CDR3 is 13 amino acids long. The CDR3 DNA sequence: TGTGCCAGCAGACAGGACTACAATCAGCCCCAGCATTTT. Protein product: CASRQDYNQPQHF.

CDR3 nucleotides: TGTGCCAGCAAACGACAGGGTCCCTATGGCTACACCTTC. The encoded protein is CASKRQGPYGYTF. This chain uses TRBV7-2 with TRBJ1-2; 7 bases map to TRBD1. Unmatched junction bases numbered 6, after V lost 7 bases and J lost 4 bases. CDR3 size: 13 residues. Germline V CDR1 and CDR2: SGHTA, FQGNSA. The variable domain in full, completed from reference TRBV7-2 and TRBJ1-2, reads GAGVSQSPSNKVTEKGKDVELRCDPISGHTALYWYRQSLGQGLEFLIYFQGNSAPDKSGLPSDRFSAERTGGSVSTLTIQRTQQEDSAVYLCASKRQGPYGYTFGSGTRLTVV.

Note on this clone: The same CDR3 arises from other DNA sequences in this sample as well. This chain connects TRBV5-1 to TRBJ2-7, with D unresolved. Per the germline V gene, CDR1 is SGHRS and CDR2 is YFSETQ. V dropped 4 bases and J dropped 3 bases, with 11 bases sitting between them. The CDR3 has 13 amino acids. The DNA of the CDR3 is TGCGCCAGCAGCCTGGCCTCGGGCTACGAGCAGTACTTC. Protein product: CASSLASGYEQYF. Complete variable domain (other parts from reference TRBV5-1 and TRBJ2-7): KAGVTQTPRYLIKTRGQQVTLSCSPISGHRSVSWYQQTPGQGLQFLFEYFSETQRNKGNFPGRFSGRQFSNSRSEMNVSTLELGDSALYLCASSLASGYEQYFGPGTRLTVT.

V usage is TRBV13 and J usage is TRBJ2-5, with 8 bases matching TRBD2. This CDR3 region has 17 residues. The germline gives CDR1 PRHDT, CDR2 FYEKMQ (reference sequence). The junction had 9 bases not matched to a gene; V was cut back by 2 bases and J by 1 base. CDR3 amino acids: CASSLRTSLFGQETQYF. CDR3 sequence (DNA): TGTGCCAGCAGCTTAAGGACTAGCTTATTCGGCCAAGAGACCCAGTACTTC.

This chain uses TRBV9 with TRBJ2-7, with D possibly being TRBD1 (6 bases). Trimming pared 0 bases from V and 6 bases from J, leaving 13 bases between. Per germline, CDR1 SGDLS and CDR2 YYNGEE. The CDR3 is 14 amino acids. The CDR3 coding sequence is TGTGCCAGCAGCGTAGATATACAGGGATCCGAGCAGTACTTC. Translated: CASSVDIQGSEQYF.

CDR3 amino acids: CASSQDWVRGGGLDEQFF. The CDR3 DNA is TGCGCCAGCAGCCAAGATTGGGTACGGGGGGGCGGGTTGGATGAGCAGTTCTTC. The V and J genes are TRBV4-1 and TRBJ2-1; 8 bases align to TRBD2. V shed 0 bases, J shed 8 bases, and the junction held 15 bases outside the gene matches. Per the germline V gene, CDR1 is MGHRA and CDR2 is YSYEKL. This CDR3 contains 18 residues.

The gene calls are TRBV5-1 and TRBJ2-7; 8 nucleotides align to TRBD2. V shed 0 bases, J shed 3 bases, and the junction held 5 bases outside the gene matches. Germline values: CDR1 SGHRS, CDR2 YFSETQ. CDR3 length: 15 amino acids. CDR3 bases: TGCGCCAGCAGCTTGGCCGGGACTAGAGGCTACGAGCAGTACTTC. It yields the protein CASSLAGTRGYEQYF.

The J gene is TRBJ2-2, the V gene TRBV28; the D gene is possibly TRBD2 (7 bases). This CDR3 region has 13 residues. V shed 8 bases and J shed 7 bases, with 14 bases lying between them. The germline CDR1 and CDR2 sequences are MDHEN and SYDVKM. CDR3 in amino acids: CASGGALVGELFF. The CDR3 bases are TGTGCCAGCGGGGGGGCCTTGGTCGGGGAGCTGTTTTTT.

This clone came up a few times. V and J are TRBV5-4 and TRBJ1-2, with 8 bases aligning to TRBD1. Germline lookup yields CDR1 SGHNT and CDR2 YYREEE (reference sequence). The V segment lost 7 bases and the J segment 4 bases; nucleotides outside the gene matches: 12. This CDR3 comprises 15 residues. CDR3 nucleotide sequence: TGTGCCAGCTGGCCGCGGACAGGGTCGGGCTATGGCTACACCTTC. It specifies CASWPRTGSGYGYTF. Supplemented by reference TRBV5-4 and TRBJ1-2, the full variable domain reads ETGVTQSPTHLIKTRGQQVTLRCSSQSGHNTVSWYQQALGQGPQFIFQYYREEENGRGNFPPRFSGLQFPNYSSELNVNALELDDSALYLCASWPRTGSGYGYTFGSGTRLTVV.

V gene TRBV5-1 combines with J gene TRBJ2-3; D ambiguous. V was cut by 4 bases and J by 0 bases, with 9 bases left in between. The CDR3 totals 14 residues. Germline CDR1 SGHRS, CDR2 YFSETQ. CDR3 protein: CASSLPGSTDTQYF. CDR3 bases: TGCGCCAGCAGCCTCCCCGGTAGCACAGATACGCAGTATTTT. The entire variable domain, with the rest obtained from reference TRBV5-1 and TRBJ2-3, is as follows: KAGVTQTPRYLIKTRGQQVTLSCSPISGHRSVSWYQQTPGQGLQFLFEYFSETQRNKGNFPGRFSGRQFSNSRSEMNVSTLELGDSALYLCASSLPGSTDTQYFGPGTRLTVL.

The chain uses TRBV27 and TRBJ1-3; D possibly corresponds to TRBD1 (6 bases). V lost 6 bases and J lost 0, with 9 bases in between. CDR3 length: 14 amino acids. CDR1 and CDR2 (germline): MNHEY, SMNVEV (reference sequence). The CDR3 DNA follows: TGTGCCAGCAGAGGGGGTTACTCTGGAAACACCATATATTTT. It yields the protein CASRGGYSGNTIYF.

The V call is TRBV7-2, the J call TRBJ2-1, with D tentatively TRBD1 (6 bases). Germline CDR1 is SGHTA and CDR2 is FQGNSA. The CDR3 covers 15 residues. The V end lost 6 bases, the J end lost 6 bases, and 18 bases lay between the germline ends. CDR3 DNA: TGTGCCAGCAGTTTGACCGGGACAACCTTCAATGAGCAGTTCTTC. It specifies CASSLTGTTFNEQFF.

In DNA, the CDR3 is TGCGCCAGCAGCTCCGGGACAGGGCGAGTCGGAGAAGCTTTCTTT. Its translation is CASSSGTGRVGEAFF. J is TRBJ1-1 and V is TRBV5-1, with TRBD1 identical over 9 bases. Germline loops: CDR1 SGHRS, CDR2 YFSETQ. J was trimmed by 8 bases and V by 3 bases; bases with no gene match: 11. This CDR3 comprises 15 residues.

J is TRBJ1-2 and V is TRBV7-2; no firm D call. V was trimmed by 5 bases and J by 7 bases, leaving 11 bases between them. The CDR3 has 12 amino acids. Germline V lookup: CDR1 SGHTA, CDR2 FQGNSA. This CDR3 reads CASSPTGSGYTF. The CDR3 DNA follows: TGTGCCAGCAGCCCCACGGGATCTGGCTACACCTTC.

The chain employs TRBV15 and TRBJ2-5, with D perhaps matching TRBD1 (7 bases). Per the germline V gene, CDR1 is LNHNV and CDR2 is YYDKDF (reference sequence). The ends were cut back, 1 base at V and 4 bases at J, with 16 bases in the middle. The CDR3 extends over 16 amino acids. The CDR3 reads CATSRVLDQGGETQYF. The CDR3 bases are TGTGCCACCAGCAGAGTATTGGATCAGGGGGGAGAGACCCAGTACTTC.

The CDR3, as DNA: TGTGCCAGCAGTTTTGGGGCAGGGCGCCAAGAGACCCAGTACTTC. It codes for CASSFGAGRQETQYF. The chain links TRBV28 to TRBJ2-5, with D possibly TRBD1 on 5 matching bases. CDR3 length equals 15 residues. Germline V lookup: CDR1 MDHEN, CDR2 SYDVKM. Deletions cut 3 bases from V and 1 base from J, with 12 bases between.

The gene calls are TRBV28 and TRBJ1-3, with 9 bases fitting TRBD1. V trimming: 4 bases; J trimming: 2 bases; junction bases outside the gene matches: 3. The CDR3 runs to 15 residues. Germline CDR1 is MDHEN and CDR2 is SYDVKM. CDR3 sequence reads: CASSSTGGAGNTIYF. DNA of the CDR3: TGTGCCAGCAGTTCAACAGGGGGCGCTGGAAACACCATATATTTT.

The chain employs TRBV5-4 and TRBJ2-7; tentative D call: TRBD1 (6 bases). Germline assignment: CDR1 SGHNT and CDR2 YYREEE (reference sequence). The length of the CDR3 is 14 residues. Trimming stripped 0 bases from V and 4 bases from J, with 11 bases between. The CDR3 DNA sequence: TGTGCCAGCAGCTTGGCAGGGGAGCTTTACGAGCAGTACTTC. As protein: CASSLAGELYEQYF.

V gene TRBV4-1 combines with J gene TRBJ1-2, with TRBD1 matching over 7 bases. V lost 1 base to trimming and J lost 6 bases; unmatched junction nucleotides: 14. From germline, CDR1 is MGHRA and CDR2 YSYEKL. The CDR3 has 17 residues. The CDR3: CASSQAVEGAPIDGYTF. The CDR3 DNA is TGCGCCAGCAGCCAAGCAGTAGAGGGGGCCCCGATTGATGGCTACACCTTC.

This clone appeared a single time. The chain combines TRBV5-6 with TRBJ1-2, with 7 bases aligning to TRBD1. This CDR3 comprises 14 residues. Unmatched junction bases numbered 3, after V lost 4 bases and J lost 0 bases. CDR1 is SGHDT and CDR2 is YYEEEE in the germline V gene. The CDR3 DNA reads as TGTGCCAGCAGCCAGGGACAGACTAACTATGGCTACACCTTC. Protein: CASSQGQTNYGYTF.

The chain joins TRBV27 to TRBJ2-1; TRBD2 agrees at 11 bases. Looked up from germline, CDR1 is MNHEY and CDR2 is SMNVEV (reference sequence). The CDR3 contains 16 residues. V trimming: 6 bases; J trimming: 4 bases; junction bases outside the gene matches: 8. This CDR3 reads CASSTRASGRYNEQFF. Written as DNA, the CDR3 is TGTGCCAGCAGCACCCGGGCTAGCGGGAGGTACAATGAGCAGTTCTTC.

This chain links TRBV2 with TRBJ2-7, with 7 bases fitting TRBD2. CDR3 length equals 13 residues. The germline V gene has CDR1 SNHLY and CDR2 FYNNEI. Trimming cost V 7 bases and J 4 bases; bases outside gene matches: 7. As DNA, the CDR3 is TGTGCCAGCACTCACGGGCGGGGGTACGAGCAGTACTTC. Translated: CASTHGRGYEQYF.

The V gene is TRBV2, the J gene TRBJ2-7; no clear D. The CDR3 consists of 12 residues. Trimming removed 6 bases from V and 0 bases from J, with 6 bases in between. In germline, CDR1 is SNHLY, CDR2 FYNNEI. Written as DNA, the CDR3 is TGTGCCAGCAGGGCCGACTCCTACGAGCAGTACTTC. This sequence encodes CASRADSYEQYF.

The chain joins TRBV19 to TRBJ1-2, with D unresolved. Germline V gene data show CDR1 as LNHDA and CDR2 as SQIVND (reference sequence). The CDR3 runs 14 residues. Trimming removed 6 bases from V and 4 bases from J, with 15 bases in between. The CDR3 DNA follows: TGTGCCAGTAGCGAGGAGGAGGCCTCCTATGGCTACACCTTC. As protein: CASSEEEASYGYTF.

The CDR3 DNA reads TGTGCCAGCAGCAAACTCGCAGCGGGGCACACCTTTAACTATGGCTACACCTTC. As protein: CASSKLAAGHTFNYGYTF. The rearrangement uses TRBV7-2 and TRBJ1-2; tentatively, D is TRBD1 (5 bases). The CDR3 is made up of 18 amino acids. V dropped 5 bases and J dropped 1 base, with 23 bases sitting between them. Germline values: CDR1 SGHTA, CDR2 FQGNSA. Using reference TRBV7-2 and TRBJ1-2 for the parts outside the CDR3, the full variable domain is GAGVSQSPSNKVTEKGKDVELRCDPISGHTALYWYRQSLGQGLEFLIYFQGNSAPDKSGLPSDRFSAERTGGSVSTLTIQRTQQEDSAVYLCASSKLAAGHTFNYGYTFGSGTRLTVV.